This T cell receptor beta chain was recorded in a study of blood T cell repertoires in COVID-19. Overall study context: Nucleic acid was either cDNA or gDNA, and it came from T cells, B-cell-depleted T cells, or PBMCs.

The data were produced by immunoSEQ multiplex PCR, yet TCRdb's version contains in-frame clones alone and is incomplete. The table records more than 200,000 clones, approximately 90% of them present only once. Germline V gene sequence: CDR1 MDHEN, CDR2 SYDVKM. V gave up 5 bases and J gave up 10 bases, with 15 bases separating them. The CDR3 runs 12 residues. Across 20 to 25 US areas, participants ranged in age from roughly 18 to 95 years. Cohorts were determined from participant-reported clinical history. For recovered donors of Cohort 3, there were two negative PCRs, clearance, or symptom resolution.

V is TRBV28 and J is TRBJ2-7; perhaps TRBD1 as D (5 bases). The sample was PBMCs or T cells enriched from blood (not recorded which). This sequence originates from a woman in her twenties or thirties who had recovered from COVID-19. The CDR3 DNA reads as TGTGCCAGCAGTCAGGGCCTCTTTCTTCAGTACTTC. Translating it yields CASSQGLFLQYF.